This T cell receptor beta chain is from a study of CD8 T cells in Susac syndrome. Sequencing targeted TCR beta in T cells from blood (CD8+ and CD4+). In contrast to the negatively isolated CD8+ and CD4+ T cells, TEMRA cells were FACS-enriched. The authors reverse transcribed 0.5 to 1 ug RNA with random hexamers. The immunoSEQ assay covered 54 Vbeta and 13 Jbeta segments for CDR3. A single record per CDR3 protein comes from TCRdb applying MiXCR to the immunoSEQ multiplex PCR reads. The repertoire consists of about 300,000 distinct CDR3 sequences, with around 84% occurring once and the leading ten covering around 0.11%. Study findings and constraints: The study's TCR sequencing and HLA analysis covered a relatively small number of individuals, and the study acknowledged this.

As regards this clonotype: As yet, its antigen is unknown.

The length of the CDR3 is 15 residues. In germline, CDR1 is MGHRA, CDR2 YSYEKL. V was shortened by 1 base and J by 4 bases, with 11 bases between the two germline ends. This TCR was sampled from a human donor with multiple sclerosis. The chain combines TRBV4-1 with TRBJ1-5; TRBD1 might be the D (6 bases). The sample comprised CD8+ T cells from PBMCs. CDR3 residues: CASSQGTVRNQPQHF. The CDR3 DNA is TGCGCCAGCAGCCAAGGGACAGTGAGAAATCAGCCCCAGCATTTT.